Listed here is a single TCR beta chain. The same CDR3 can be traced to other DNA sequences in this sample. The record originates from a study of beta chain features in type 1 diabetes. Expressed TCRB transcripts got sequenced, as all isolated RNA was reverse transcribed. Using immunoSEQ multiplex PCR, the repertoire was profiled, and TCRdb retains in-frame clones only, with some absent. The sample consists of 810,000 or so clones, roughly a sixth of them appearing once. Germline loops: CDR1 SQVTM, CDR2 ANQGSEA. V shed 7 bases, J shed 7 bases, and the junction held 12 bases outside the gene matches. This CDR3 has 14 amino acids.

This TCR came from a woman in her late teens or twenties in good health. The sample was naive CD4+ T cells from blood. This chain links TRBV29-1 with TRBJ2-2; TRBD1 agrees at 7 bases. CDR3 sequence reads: CSARQGQHSGELFF. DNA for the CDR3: TGCAGCGCTCGACAGGGTCAACACAGCGGGGAGCTGTTTTTT.